This is a list of T cell receptor beta chains from one sample in a study of shared clonotypes between healthy human individuals. Generated by immunoSEQ multiplex PCR, the TCRdb table keeps only in-frame clones and is missing some. The sample holds roughly 2,300,000 clones, 80% to 95% seen once. Specimen: naive CD4+ T cells from PBMCs. The receptor set was obtained from a man aged 18 to 29 in good health. Some clones in this sample may be carry-over from other donors' samples. The conserved cysteine and the conserved F or W are not part of the CDR3 here. The order of the fields is V gene, J gene, CDR3 protein.

v_gene: TRBV6-5; j_gene: TRBJ2-7; CDR3aa: ASSRFDRSYEQY
v_gene: TRBV7-9; j_gene: TRBJ1-6; CDR3aa: ASSLGNSPLH
v_gene: TRBV7-2; j_gene: TRBJ2-3; CDR3aa: ASSGTGGPPDTQY
v_gene: TRBV28; j_gene: TRBJ1-5; CDR3aa: ASSRQGVGNQPQH
v_gene: TRBV10-3; j_gene: TRBJ2-7; CDR3aa: AISELGASSYEQY
v_gene: TRBV7-9; j_gene: TRBJ2-1; CDR3aa: ASSPPAPVISNEQF
v_gene: TRBV18; j_gene: TRBJ2-5; CDR3aa: ASSPPSPRETQY
v_gene: TRBV18; j_gene: TRBJ2-7; CDR3aa: ASSPGRRTYEQY
v_gene: TRBV5-4; j_gene: TRBJ2-7; CDR3aa: ASSPGQGTGEQY
v_gene: TRBV27; j_gene: TRBJ2-1; CDR3aa: ASIKPGQGANEQF
v_gene: TRBV4-1; j_gene: TRBJ2-5; CDR3aa: ASSQSDSAGAAQY
v_gene: TRBV29-1; j_gene: TRBJ2-5; CDR3aa: SAYRGGETQY
v_gene: TRBV2; j_gene: TRBJ2-3; CDR3aa: ATQLETRDTQY
v_gene: TRBV5-1; j_gene: TRBJ1-1; CDR3aa: ASSFGTEPEAF
v_gene: TRBV7-3; j_gene: TRBJ2-3; CDR3aa: ASSLTSGHPLDTQY
v_gene: TRBV6-4; j_gene: TRBJ2-3; CDR3aa: ASSPGWGGSTDTQY
v_gene: TRBV7-8; j_gene: TRBJ2-7; CDR3aa: ASRTGLAGGYEQY
v_gene: TRBV2; j_gene: TRBJ2-5; CDR3aa: ASTYQETQY
v_gene: TRBV18; j_gene: TRBJ1-3; CDR3aa: ASSPPGEAGNTIY
v_gene: TRBV7-3; j_gene: TRBJ2-2; CDR3aa: ASSLVGTVDTGELF
v_gene: TRBV2; j_gene: TRBJ2-5; CDR3aa: ASRTRGPLSRY
v_gene: TRBV6-6; j_gene: TRBJ2-5; CDR3aa: ASSYGTERYQETQY
v_gene: TRBV7-3; j_gene: TRBJ2-2; CDR3aa: ASSLLGDVNGELF
v_gene: TRBV7-3; j_gene: TRBJ2-1; CDR3aa: ASSLQPQYNEQF
v_gene: TRBV6-6; j_gene: TRBJ1-2; CDR3aa: ASSYDGRIGGYT
v_gene: TRBV7-2; j_gene: TRBJ1-5; CDR3aa: ASSWDHGNQPQH
v_gene: TRBV28; j_gene: TRBJ2-1; CDR3aa: ASRLAGSYNEQF
v_gene: TRBV14; j_gene: TRBJ2-7; CDR3aa: ASSQGIPRRNEQY
v_gene: TRBV6-5; j_gene: TRBJ2-1; CDR3aa: ASSYSGGRPGNEQF
v_gene: TRBV5-6; j_gene: TRBJ2-3; CDR3aa: ASRRGTTDTQY
v_gene: TRBV11-2; j_gene: TRBJ2-1; CDR3aa: ASSPTRNSYNEQF
v_gene: TRBV5-1; j_gene: TRBJ2-1; CDR3aa: ASSLSHSSNEQF
v_gene: TRBV6-6; j_gene: TRBJ1-2; CDR3aa: ASSPQGAKGYT
v_gene: TRBV6-5; j_gene: TRBJ2-7; CDR3aa: ASTSTAGSSYEQY
v_gene: TRBV9; j_gene: TRBJ2-2; CDR3aa: ASSADSANTGELF
v_gene: TRBV14; j_gene: TRBJ2-2; CDR3aa: ASSHWTGPGTGELF
v_gene: TRBV28; j_gene: TRBJ2-7; CDR3aa: ASSSIFARDRRSYEQY
v_gene: TRBV2; j_gene: TRBJ1-4; CDR3aa: ASKTTNEKLF
v_gene: TRBV11-2; j_gene: TRBJ1-5; CDR3aa: ASSAPRDSNQPQH
v_gene: TRBV28; j_gene: TRBJ2-7; CDR3aa: ASRPLDSGRFYEQY
v_gene: TRBV10-1; j_gene: TRBJ1-1; CDR3aa: ASRRDRNTEAF
v_gene: TRBV28; j_gene: TRBJ1-4; CDR3aa: ASREGTNEKLF
v_gene: TRBV18; j_gene: TRBJ1-2; CDR3aa: ASSPPGQPHGYT
v_gene: TRBV6-6; j_gene: TRBJ1-1; CDR3aa: ASSRQGANTEAF
v_gene: TRBV9; j_gene: TRBJ1-2; CDR3aa: ASSGRDRGYGYT
v_gene: TRBV5-6; j_gene: TRBJ2-1; CDR3aa: ASWGGPPYNEQF
v_gene: TRBV11-3; j_gene: TRBJ2-7; CDR3aa: ASSFNREAEQY
v_gene: TRBV25-1; j_gene: TRBJ1-1; CDR3aa: ASRTASGAF
v_gene: TRBV5-5; j_gene: TRBJ2-2; CDR3aa: ASSLAVVITGELF
v_gene: TRBV28; j_gene: TRBJ1-2; CDR3aa: ASRAHELWGYT
v_gene: TRBV6-1; j_gene: TRBJ2-3; CDR3aa: ASSVRGTDQY
v_gene: TRBV20-1; j_gene: TRBJ2-3; CDR3aa: SASEDTQY
v_gene: TRBV11-2; j_gene: TRBJ2-7; CDR3aa: ASSTSREDSYEQY
v_gene: TRBV7-9; j_gene: TRBJ2-4; CDR3aa: ASSLGHGYQNIQY
v_gene: TRBV28; j_gene: TRBJ1-3; CDR3aa: ASSLNSPPLGSGNTIY
v_gene: TRBV19; j_gene: TRBJ2-1; CDR3aa: ASSIGSYNEQF
v_gene: TRBV14; j_gene: TRBJ2-5; CDR3aa: ASSQVGFVWGETQY
v_gene: TRBV11-2; j_gene: TRBJ2-1; CDR3aa: ASRYLRDSEGREQF
v_gene: TRBV11-1; j_gene: TRBJ2-5; CDR3aa: ASSSPGQGAKTQY